What follows are 9 T cell receptor beta chains derived from one specimen sequenced in a study of siplizumab effects on memory and regulatory T cells. Data came from immunoSEQ multiplex PCR; TCRdb stores just in-frame clones and leaves some out. The table shows some 100,000 clones, with 80% to 95% occurring only once. Source material: CD4+ T cells sorted from blood. The receptors were sampled from a human donor in good health. Some clones in this sample may be carry-over from other donors' samples.

The sample holds a few counts of this clone. The genes are TRBV28 and TRBJ2-3; the D is unclear. The ends were cut back, 6 bases at V and 1 base at J, with 11 bases in the middle. This CDR3 comprises 14 residues. CDR1 and CDR2 (germline): MDHEN, SYDVKM. CDR3 sequence: CASRDRSGTDTQYF. DNA for the CDR3: TGTGCCAGCAGGGACCGGTCGGGCACAGATACGCAGTATTTT.

The chain uses TRBV5-6 and TRBJ1-2; TRBD1 matches 8 bases. Losses at the gene ends were 0 bases for V and 5 bases for J; bases not matched to a gene: 3. This CDR3 comprises 14 residues. The germline V gene has CDR1 SGHDT and CDR2 YYEEEE. The CDR3 nucleotides are TGTGCCAGCAGCTTGGGGACAGGGCGGTATGGCTACACCTTC. This sequence encodes CASSLGTGRYGYTF.

J is TRBJ2-7 and V is TRBV19; possible D gene TRBD2, 6 bases. V was trimmed by 3 bases and J by 2 bases, leaving 11 bases between them. From germline, CDR1 is LNHDA and CDR2 SQIVND (reference sequence). The CDR3 is 14 residues long. In DNA form, the CDR3 reads TGTGCCAGTAGTATTGGCGGGATAGCCTACGAGCAGTACTTC. This sequence encodes CASSIGGIAYEQYF.

The chain joins TRBV28 to TRBJ2-3, with D possibly being TRBD1 (6 bases). The CDR3 spans 13 residues. The V and J ends lost 6 bases and 3 bases respectively, with 10 bases between them. In germline, CDR1 is MDHEN, CDR2 SYDVKM. DNA for the CDR3: TGTGCCAGCAGGAGGCAGGGGACAGATACGCAGTATTTT. Protein product: CASRRQGTDTQYF.

The chain links TRBV7-9 to TRBJ2-1, with 7 bases identical to TRBD2. After removal of 3 bases from V and 5 bases from J, the junction contained 4 bases not matched to a gene. The CDR3 consists of 14 residues. The V gene's germline CDR1 is SEHNR and CDR2 FQNEAQ (reference sequence). CDR3 bases: TGTGCCAGCAGCTTTATCGCGGGAGACAATGAGCAGTTCTTC. This sequence encodes CASSFIAGDNEQFF.

The rearrangement joins TRBV4-1 to TRBJ2-7, with 14 bases fitting TRBD2. CDR1 is MGHRA and CDR2 is YSYEKL in the germline V gene. CDR3 length: 18 amino acids. Trimming at V came to 2 bases and at J to 4 bases, leaving 10 bases not matched to a gene. The CDR3 here is CASSQPGTSGSGRYEQYF. In nucleotides, the CDR3 is TGCGCCAGCAGCCAACCAGGGACTAGCGGGAGTGGGAGGTACGAGCAGTACTTC.

The V gene is TRBV2, the J gene TRBJ2-2, with 7 bases identical to TRBD2. The germline gives CDR1 SNHLY, CDR2 FYNNEI. V was clipped by 8 bases and J by 6 bases; unmatched bases: 6. The CDR3 spans 13 residues. CDR3 in amino acids: CASAGEGSGELFF. DNA of the CDR3: TGTGCCAGCGCGGGAGAGGGCTCCGGGGAGCTGTTTTTT.

This clone has only one observation. This chain uses TRBV5-4 with TRBJ2-7; 10 nucleotides match TRBD2. The CDR3 is made up of 14 amino acids. Germline values: CDR1 SGHNT, CDR2 YYREEE (reference sequence). The V and J ends lost 4 bases and 3 bases, in that order; junction bases with no gene match: 4. As DNA, the CDR3 is TGTGCCAGCAGCGAGGCTAGCGGGAGCTACGAGCAGTACTTC. Encoded protein: CASSEASGSYEQYF.

The J gene is TRBJ2-2, the V gene TRBV12-5; D is ambiguous. The CDR3 contains 19 residues. Looked up from germline, CDR1 is LGHNT and CDR2 is FRNRAP. V shed 0 bases and J shed 2 bases, with 19 bases lying between them. The CDR3 protein is CASGLVIVPPRPNTGELFF. The CDR3 nucleotides read TGTGCTAGTGGTTTGGTAATAGTCCCCCCAAGACCAAACACCGGGGAGCTGTTTTTT.